This entry lists 3 T cell receptor beta chains sequenced from one sample in a study of cytomegalovirus exposure and HLA in healthy donors. Only in-frame clones appear in the TCRdb table, and some are missing; sequencing was by immunoSEQ multiplex PCR. The top ten clones hold 3.1% of a sample with roughly 230,000 clones, 80% to 95% of them seen once. Sample: PBMCs. Receptor source: a woman in her 30s in good health and CMV-seronegative.

The V and J genes are TRBV19 and TRBJ1-4, with D possibly matching TRBD1 (5 bases). V was cut by 8 bases and J by 8 bases, with 12 bases left in between. This CDR3 is 12 amino acids long. Germline assignment: CDR1 LNHDA and CDR2 SQIVND (reference sequence). CDR3 sequence: CASSDWGEKLFF. The CDR3 DNA reads as TGTGCCAGTTCCGACTGGGGGGAAAAACTGTTTTTT.

This chain joins TRBV2 and TRBJ1-2; weak D call: TRBD1 (5 bases). This CDR3 contains 13 residues. V shed 4 bases and J shed 8 bases, with 14 bases lying between them. Germline V gives CDR1 SNHLY, CDR2 FYNNEI. CDR3 sequence reads: CASSVGTQGGYTF. CDR3 in DNA: TGTGCCAGCAGTGTGGGGACCCAGGGCGGCTACACCTTC.

The chain couples TRBV9 to TRBJ2-2; a possible D gene is TRBD2 (5 bases). CDR3 length: 14 residues. Looked up from germline, CDR1 is SGDLS and CDR2 is YYNGEE. The V end was cut by 3 bases, the J end by 6 bases, with 12 bases between. CDR3: CASSAHDGAGELFF. CDR3 nucleotides: TGTGCCAGCAGCGCCCACGACGGGGCCGGGGAGCTGTTTTTT.